This T cell receptor (beta chain) came from a study of T cells in Graves' hyperthyroidism and ophthalmopathy. Regions amplified from RNA transcripts were the TCR beta CDR3 regions. Initially, a first-round RT-PCR of the TCR CDR3 employed the HTBI primer set. TCRdb processed the multiplex PCR reads anew with MiXCR; each CDR3 protein has one entry. The sample carries some 440,000 distinct CDR3 sequences, 15% to 18% recorded once. CDR1 and CDR2 (germline): SGHAT, FQNNGV. The V and J ends lost 8 bases and 3 bases, in that order; junction bases with no gene match: 8. This CDR3 region has 14 residues. Overall study results and limits: Ophthalmopathy onset followed model prediction by a median approximately 5.9 months.

The source of the PBMCs was 9.5 to 10 ml of fresh peripheral blood. This clonotype is a singleton in its sample. Its cognate antigen is unknown. Sequenced input: blood. The chain combines TRBV11-2 with TRBJ2-3; 7 positions agree with TRBD2. The TCR comes from a woman aged 18-29 years with Graves' hyperthyroidism. In nucleotides, the CDR3 is TGTGCCAGCGAGGGAGGGCGGGGAACAGATACGCAGTATTTT. As protein: CASEGGRGTDTQYF.